One sample yielded the 10 T cell receptor beta chains listed below, sequenced in a study of beta chain features in type 1 diabetes. Expressed TCRB transcripts were sequenced because the isolated RNA had all been reverse transcribed beforehand. The assay was immunoSEQ multiplex PCR, and TCRdb's table has in-frame clones only and misses some. The sample has about half a million clones, roughly 30% seen once. The sequencing input was naive CD4+ T cells from blood. The origin of the receptors is a man aged 18 to 29 in good health.

The chain joins TRBV28 to TRBJ2-7; D possibly corresponds to TRBD1 (6 bases). Deletions cut 5 bases from V and 2 bases from J, with 13 bases between. The CDR3 has 14 residues. Germline V gives CDR1 MDHEN, CDR2 SYDVKM. In DNA form, the CDR3 reads TGTGCCAGCAGTATAGGACAGCCTGCCTACGAGCAGTACTTC. This codes for CASSIGQPAYEQYF. The variable domain in full, with the rest retrieved from reference TRBV28 and TRBJ2-7, is DVKVTQSSRYLVKRTGEKVFLECVQDMDHENMFWYRQDPGLGLRLIYFSYDVKMKEKGDIPEGYSVSREKKERFSLILESASTNQTSMYLCASSIGQPAYEQYFGPGTRLTVT.

The chain links TRBV7-2 to TRBJ2-7, with 11 bases aligning to TRBD2. The CDR3 has 16 amino acids. Germline CDR1 SGHTA, CDR2 FQGNSA. The V and J ends lost 5 bases and 6 bases, in that order; junction bases with no gene match: 12. This CDR3 reads CASSRTGTSGLLEQYF. DNA for the CDR3: TGTGCCAGCAGCCGTACTGGGACTAGCGGCTTACTCGAGCAGTACTTC. The complete variable domain, with remaining parts taken from reference TRBV7-2 and TRBJ2-7, reads GAGVSQSPSNKVTEKGKDVELRCDPISGHTALYWYRQSLGQGLEFLIYFQGNSAPDKSGLPSDRFSAERTGGSVSTLTIQRTQQEDSAVYLCASSRTGTSGLLEQYFGPGTRLTVT.

About this clone: This specimen includes other DNA sequences encoding the same CDR3. The chain recombines TRBV5-1 with TRBJ2-7; 7 bases are a match to TRBD1. The germline V gene encodes CDR1 SGHRS and CDR2 YFSETQ. The V segment lost 3 bases and the J segment 5 bases; nucleotides outside the gene matches: 5. The CDR3 sequence is 13 residues long. The CDR3 region has the DNA TGCGCCAGCAGCTCCACAGGGGACCACGAGCAGTACTTC. This encodes CASSSTGDHEQYF.

This clone appeared once. The sample contains more than one DNA sequence encoding this CDR3. The CDR3 DNA sequence: TGTGCCTGGAGTCCAGGGAGCAATCAGCCCCAGCATTTT. It is translated as CAWSPGSNQPQHF. This chain links TRBV30 with TRBJ1-5, with D perhaps TRBD1 (5 bases). From germline, CDR1 is GTSNPN and CDR2 SVGIG (reference sequence). The V gene lost 2 bases and the J gene lost 1 base, with 6 bases spanning the gap. This CDR3 comprises 13 residues.

This chain connects TRBV9 to TRBJ2-1; a weak D match, TRBD1 (6 bases). V gave up 4 bases and J gave up 0 bases, with 11 bases separating them. The germline V gene has CDR1 SGDLS and CDR2 YYNGEE. The CDR3 contains 15 residues. In DNA form, the CDR3 reads TGTGCCAGCAGCCACAGGGCGTACTCCTACAATGAGCAGTTCTTC. Protein sequence: CASSHRAYSYNEQFF.

The chain employs TRBV29-1 and TRBJ2-3; 9 bases map to TRBD2. This CDR3 comprises 14 residues. Trimming at V came to 4 bases and at J to 6 bases, leaving 8 bases not matched to a gene. The germline gives CDR1 SQVTM, CDR2 ANQGSEA. CDR3 protein: CSVVRVAGVDTQYF. The DNA for the CDR3 is TGCAGCGTTGTTAGGGTAGCGGGAGTGGATACGCAGTATTTT.

This clone was recorded a few times. The rearrangement links TRBV29-1 to TRBJ1-1; D may be TRBD1 (5 bases). The CDR3 contains 14 residues. From germline, CDR1 is SQVTM and CDR2 ANQGSEA. Trimming left V 5 bases short and J 2 bases short, with 15 bases between. Here the CDR3 reads CSVRLSRVNTEAFF. The CDR3 nucleotides read TGCAGCGTTAGGCTCTCCAGGGTAAACACTGAAGCTTTCTTT.

This clone showed up just a few times. The gene calls are TRBV29-1 and TRBJ2-1; 9 nucleotides match TRBD1. Germline assignment: CDR1 SQVTM and CDR2 ANQGSEA. The CDR3 contains 14 residues. The J segment lost 2 bases and the V segment lost 7 bases, leaving 6 bases of the junction unmatched. The DNA of the CDR3 is TGCAGCGAGCGCGGACAGGGGACCTACAATGAGCAGTTCTTC. Translation: CSERGQGTYNEQFF.

This chain joins TRBV28 and TRBJ1-1; D is ambiguous. Per germline, CDR1 MDHEN and CDR2 SYDVKM. The V gene lost 5 bases and the J gene lost 5 bases, with 6 bases spanning the gap. CDR3 length: 11 residues. The CDR3 nucleotides are TGTGCCAGCAGTGCCTGGACTGAAGCTTTCTTT. Protein product: CASSAWTEAFF.

The gene calls are TRBV10-3 and TRBJ2-3; 8 bases agree with TRBD1. The CDR3 sequence is 16 residues long. V dropped 1 base and J dropped 1; count of bases not matched to a gene: 4. The germline gives CDR1 ENHRY, CDR2 SYGVKD. CDR3 nucleotides: TGTGCCATCAGTGAGTGGCCGGGACAGGGCACAGATACGCAGTATTTT. Protein sequence: CAISEWPGQGTDTQYF.